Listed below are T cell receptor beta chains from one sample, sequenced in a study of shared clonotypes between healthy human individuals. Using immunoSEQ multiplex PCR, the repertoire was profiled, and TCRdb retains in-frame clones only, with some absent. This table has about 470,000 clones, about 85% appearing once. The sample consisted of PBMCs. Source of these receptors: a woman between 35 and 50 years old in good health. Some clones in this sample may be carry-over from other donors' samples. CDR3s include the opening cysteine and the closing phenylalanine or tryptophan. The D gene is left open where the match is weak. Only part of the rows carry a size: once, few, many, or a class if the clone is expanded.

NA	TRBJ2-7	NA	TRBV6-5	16	CASSLLFSHNSYEQYF	TGTGCCAGCAGTTTACTTTTCAGCCACAACTCCTACGAGCAGTACTTC
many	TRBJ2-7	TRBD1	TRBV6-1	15	CASSEQTGEAYEQYF	TGTGCCAGCAGTGAACAGACAGGGGAGGCCTACGAGCAGTACTTC
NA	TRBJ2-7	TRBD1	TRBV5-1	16	CASSFGPTDRGDEQYF	TGCGCCAGCAGCTTCGGCCCGACGGACAGGGGCGACGAGCAGTACTTC
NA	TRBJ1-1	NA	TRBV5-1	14	CASSLGQRNTEAFF	TGCGCCAGCAGCTTAGGACAGAGGAACACTGAAGCTTTCTTT
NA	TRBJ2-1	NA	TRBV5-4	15	CASSLLGLSYNEQFF	TGTGCCAGCAGTTTACTAGGACTCTCCTACAATGAGCAGTTCTTC
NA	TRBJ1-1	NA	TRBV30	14	CAWSIMDRRSEAFF	TGTGCCTGGAGTATTATGGACAGAAGGTCTGAAGCTTTCTTT
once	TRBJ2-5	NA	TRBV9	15	CASSVRAANQETQYF	TGTGCCAGCAGCGTAAGGGCAGCCAACCAAGAGACCCAGTACTTC
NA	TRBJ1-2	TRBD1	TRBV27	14	CASSSQGLAYGYTF	TGTGCCAGCAGTTCACAGGGGTTGGCCTATGGCTACACCTTC
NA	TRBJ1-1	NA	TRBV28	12	CASSFGRLGAFF	TGTGCCAGCAGCTTTGGGAGGCTGGGGGCTTTCTTT
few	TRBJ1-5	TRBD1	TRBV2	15	CASSVNRGGDQPQHF	TGTGCCAGCAGTGTCAACAGGGGTGGGGATCAGCCCCAGCATTTT
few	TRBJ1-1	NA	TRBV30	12	CAWSGRVTEAFF	TGTGCCTGGAGTGGCAGGGTCACTGAAGCTTTCTTT
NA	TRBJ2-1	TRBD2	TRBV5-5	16	CASSNTGTSVFAEQFF	TGTGCCAGCAGCAACACCGGGACTAGCGTTTTTGCTGAGCAGTTCTTC
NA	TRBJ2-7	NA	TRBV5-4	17	CASSQDQSGKTTYEQYF	TGTGCCAGCAGCCAAGACCAATCGGGGAAAACCACCTACGAGCAGTACTTC
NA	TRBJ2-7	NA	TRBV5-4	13	CASSSTYMGEQYF	TGTGCCAGCAGCTCTACTTACATGGGCGAGCAGTACTTC
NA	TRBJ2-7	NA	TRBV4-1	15	CASSPSNAQAYEQYF	TGCGCCAGCAGCCCCTCAAATGCGCAAGCCTACGAGCAGTACTTC
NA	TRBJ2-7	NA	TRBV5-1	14	CASSSWGGAPEQYF	TGCGCCAGCAGCTCGTGGGGGGGGGCCCCCGAGCAGTACTTC
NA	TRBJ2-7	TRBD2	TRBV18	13	CASSPGTSYEQYF	TGTGCCAGCTCACCCGGGACTAGCTACGAGCAGTACTTC
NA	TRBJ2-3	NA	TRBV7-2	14	CASSFLVNTDTQYF	TGTGCCAGCAGCTTCCTAGTGAACACAGATACGCAGTATTTT
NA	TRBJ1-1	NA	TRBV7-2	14	CASTKWDTRTEAFF	TGTGCCAGCACCAAGTGGGACACTCGAACTGAAGCTTTCTTT
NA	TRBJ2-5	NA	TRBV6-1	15	CASRDLKQGQETQYF	TGTGCCAGCAGGGACTTAAAACAAGGACAAGAGACCCAGTACTTC
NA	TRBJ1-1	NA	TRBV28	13	CASIKQPYTEAFF	TGTGCCAGCATTAAACAGCCGTACACTGAAGCTTTCTTT
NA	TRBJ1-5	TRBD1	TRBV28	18	CASSPTGGYRSSNQPQHF	TGTGCCAGCAGTCCCACAGGGGGCTACAGGTCGAGCAATCAGCCCCAGCATTTT
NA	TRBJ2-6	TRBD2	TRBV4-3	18	CASSQGRLAGSGANVLTF	TGCGCCAGCAGCCAAGGTCGCCTAGCGGGCTCTGGGGCCAACGTCCTGACTTTC
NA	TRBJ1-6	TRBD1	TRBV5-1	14	CASSGGTGNSPLHF	TGCGCCAGCAGCGGCGGGACAGGGAATTCACCCCTCCACTTT
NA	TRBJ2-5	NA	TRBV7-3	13	CASSLSLAETQYF	TGTGCCAGCAGCTTAAGTCTGGCCGAGACCCAGTACTTC
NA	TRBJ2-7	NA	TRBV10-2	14	CASSESGSWDEQYF	TGCGCCAGCAGTGAGTCAGGTAGCTGGGACGAGCAGTACTTC
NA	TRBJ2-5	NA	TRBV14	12	CASSPGGKTQYF	TGTGCCAGCAGCCCGGGGGGCAAGACCCAGTACTTC
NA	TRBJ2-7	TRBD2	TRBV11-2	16	CASSLGPGGAYYEQYF	TGTGCCAGCAGCTTAGGCCCGGGAGGGGCTTATTACGAGCAGTACTTC
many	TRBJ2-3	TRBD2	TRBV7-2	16	CASSPLRTSGTDTQYF	TGTGCCAGCAGCCCTCTACGGACTAGCGGCACAGATACGCAGTATTTT
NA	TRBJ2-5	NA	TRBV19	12	CASSIEKETQYF	TGTGCCAGTAGTATCGAGAAAGAGACCCAGTACTTC
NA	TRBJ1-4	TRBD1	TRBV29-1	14	CSGRTGRNNEKLFF	TGCAGCGGGCGGACAGGGAGAAATAATGAAAAACTGTTTTTT
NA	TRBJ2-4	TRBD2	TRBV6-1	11	CASLAGNIQYF	TGTGCCAGCCTAGCGGGAAACATTCAGTACTTC
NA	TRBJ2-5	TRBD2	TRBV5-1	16	CASSPRTSGRGETQYF	TGCGCCAGCAGCCCCAGGACTAGCGGGAGGGGTGAGACCCAGTACTTC
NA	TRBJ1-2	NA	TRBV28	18	CASSLMGRVATSNYGYTF	TGTGCCAGCAGTTTAATGGGCCGGGTTGCCACCTCTAACTATGGCTACACCTTC
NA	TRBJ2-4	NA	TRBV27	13	CASSLGRGDIQYF	TGTGCCAGCAGTTTGGGCAGGGGGGACATTCAGTACTTC
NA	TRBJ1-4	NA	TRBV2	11	CASSGTEKLFF	TGTGCCAGCAGTGGTACCGAAAAACTGTTTTTT
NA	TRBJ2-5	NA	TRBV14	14	CASSQFRRQETQYF	TGTGCCAGCAGCCAATTCCGGCGCCAAGAGACCCAGTACTTC
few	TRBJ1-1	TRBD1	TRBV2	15	CASRGQPYPKPEAFF	TGTGCCAGCAGGGGACAGCCATACCCTAAACCTGAAGCTTTCTTT